This entry concerns a single TCR beta chain. These data originate in a study of PD-1 blockade in classical Hodgkin lymphoma. Looking at the study overall: Patients were treated with nivolumab at 3 mg/kg, and this was given intravenously every 2 weeks.

No patient escaped relapse after autologous stem cell transplantation, and brentuximab vedotin exposure varied. Germline CDR1 reads SGHVS; CDR2 reads FNYEAQ. V lost 5 bases to trimming and J lost 6 bases; unmatched junction nucleotides: 5. The CDR3 has 16 residues. The assay was immunoSEQ multiplex PCR, and TCRdb's table has in-frame clones only and misses some. The table has tens of thousands of clones, roughly 75% seen once; the top ten hold about 18%. The sequencing used peripheral blood mononuclear cells (PBMCs), collected before the second cycle of nivolumab. V usage is TRBV7-6 and J usage is TRBJ2-1; 15 bases match TRBD2. The TCR comes from a human donor with classical Hodgkin lymphoma. In DNA form, the CDR3 reads TGTGCCAGCAGCCCTCGGACTAGCGGGAGGGTCAATGAGCAGTTCTTC. Translating gives CASSPRTSGRVNEQFF.